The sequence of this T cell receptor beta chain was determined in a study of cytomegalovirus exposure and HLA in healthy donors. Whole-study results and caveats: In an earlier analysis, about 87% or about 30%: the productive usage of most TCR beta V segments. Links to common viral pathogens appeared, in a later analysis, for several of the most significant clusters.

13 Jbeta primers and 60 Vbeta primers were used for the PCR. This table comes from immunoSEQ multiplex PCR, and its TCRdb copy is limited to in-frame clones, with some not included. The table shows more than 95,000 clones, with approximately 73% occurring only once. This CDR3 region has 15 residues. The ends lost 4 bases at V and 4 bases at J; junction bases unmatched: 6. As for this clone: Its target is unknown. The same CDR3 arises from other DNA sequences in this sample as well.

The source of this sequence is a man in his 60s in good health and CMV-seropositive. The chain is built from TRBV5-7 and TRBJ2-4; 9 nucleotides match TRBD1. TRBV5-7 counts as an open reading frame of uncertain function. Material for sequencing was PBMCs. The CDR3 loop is CASSPNRGLKNIQYF. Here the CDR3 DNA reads TGTGCCAGCAGCCCTAACAGGGGGCTGAAAAACATTCAGTACTTC.